One sample yielded the 31 T cell receptor beta chains listed below, sequenced in a study of shared T cell receptors in the human thymus. Repertoires were generated with immunoSEQ multiplex PCR, while TCRdb's copy carries only in-frame clones and drops some. The sample contains about 660,000 clones, approximately 88% of which appear only once. The data were also submitted as part of a second study, on human thymus T cells.

The sequenced sample was thymocytes. The receptors were sampled from a boy less than two years old with a congenital heart defect.

The gene calls are TRBV7-6 and TRBJ2-5, with 10 positions matching TRBD2. V gave up 5 bases and J gave up 4 bases; unmatched junction bases: 13. The CDR3 is made up of 17 amino acids. In germline, CDR1 is SGHVS, CDR2 FNYEAQ. The CDR3 reads CASSPRPSGRALETQYF. CDR3 nucleotide sequence: TGTGCCAGCAGCCCCCGGCCAAGCGGGAGGGCCCTAGAGACCCAGTACTTC.

Notes on this clone: In the same sample, other DNA sequences code for this CDR3. V usage is TRBV6-1 and J usage is TRBJ2-1; D not certain. The germline V gene has CDR1 MNHNS and CDR2 SASEGT. The CDR3 sequence is 13 residues long. Trimming took off 1 base at V and 16 bases at J, with 17 bases between the two ends. CDR3 sequence (DNA): TGTGCCAGCAGTGAAGGCATGGGCCCCCCGGAATTCTTC. Protein sequence: CASSEGMGPPEFF.

The CDR3 protein is CASSIDYSLAGGQYF. Written as DNA, the CDR3 is TGTGCCAGTAGTATAGATTATAGCCTAGCGGGAGGACAGTACTTC. The chain joins TRBV19 to TRBJ2-5; 11 bases map to TRBD2. Germline V gives CDR1 LNHDA, CDR2 SQIVND (reference sequence). The CDR3 is 15 amino acids. V lost 0 bases and J lost 11; bases outside the gene matches: 8.

CDR3 region: CASMGLTFYEQYF. The CDR3 nucleotides are TGTGCCAGCATGGGACTTACTTTCTACGAGCAGTACTTC. The chain carries TRBV7-9 and TRBJ2-7; weak D call: TRBD2 (6 bases). The CDR3 is 13 amino acids. The germline V gene encodes CDR1 SEHNR and CDR2 FQNEAQ (reference sequence). The V end was cut by 7 bases, the J end by 3 bases, with 13 bases between.

The chain recombines TRBV29-1 with TRBJ2-3, with 8 bases that match TRBD1. The CDR3 covers 17 residues. Germline loops: CDR1 SQVTM, CDR2 ANQGSEA. After removal of 4 bases from V and 2 bases from J, the junction contained 14 bases not matched to a gene. The CDR3 nucleotides are TGCAGCGTTGGAAACCCCACACAGGGGGTACACACAGATACGCAGTATTTT. Amino acids: CSVGNPTQGVHTDTQYF.

The V and J genes are TRBV7-9 and TRBJ2-7, with D tentatively TRBD1 (5 bases). Trimming removed 5 bases at V and 5 bases at J, with 16 bases between. This CDR3 is built from 14 residues. Per germline, CDR1 SEHNR and CDR2 FQNEAQ (reference sequence). The CDR3 reads CASSPNGHLDEQYF. The DNA for the CDR3 is TGTGCCAGCAGCCCTAACGGACACTTGGACGAGCAGTACTTC. Full variable domain (remainder filled in from reference TRBV7-9 and TRBJ2-7): DTGVSQNPRHKITKRGQNVTFRCDPISEHNRLYWYRQTLGQGPEFLTYFQNEAQLEKSRLLSDRFSAERPKGSFSTLEIQRTEQGDSAMYLCASSPNGHLDEQYFGPGTRLTVT.

The V gene is TRBV2, the J gene TRBJ2-7, with 7 nucleotides matching TRBD1. Germline V gene data show CDR1 as SNHLY and CDR2 as FYNNEI. Trimming removed 1 base from V and 0 bases from J; junction bases left unmatched: 3. The CDR3 is 15 residues long. The CDR3 loop reads CASSEGGQNSYEQYF. The CDR3 DNA sequence: TGTGCCAGCAGTGAAGGGGGACAGAACTCCTACGAGCAGTACTTC.

V gene TRBV27 combines with J gene TRBJ2-1, with 8 bases fitting TRBD2. Germline-derived CDR1 and CDR2 are MNHEY and SMNVEV (reference sequence). V gave up 5 bases and J gave up 5 bases; unmatched junction bases: 8. The CDR3 length is 15 residues. The CDR3 sequence is CASSPLAGVDNEQFF. CDR3 coding DNA: TGTGCCAGCAGTCCGCTAGCGGGTGTCGACAATGAGCAGTTCTTC.

The chain has TRBV6-1 and TRBJ2-7; a possible D gene is TRBD2 (6 bases). Germline lookup yields CDR1 MNHNS and CDR2 SASEGT. There are 14 residues in the CDR3. V gave up 5 bases and J gave up 2 bases, with 13 bases separating them. Here the CDR3 DNA reads TGTGCCAGCAGTTTGTCGCGGGGTCCCTACGAGCAGTACTTC. Its protein is CASSLSRGPYEQYF.

This chain joins TRBV2 and TRBJ1-2; D might be TRBD1 (5 bases). Germline CDR1 is SNHLY and CDR2 is FYNNEI. Trimming shortened V by 1 base and J by 2 bases, and 8 bases separated the two germline ends. This CDR3 region has 14 residues. This CDR3 is CASSEVRDNYGYTF. CDR3 in DNA: TGTGCCAGCAGTGAAGTGCGGGACAACTATGGCTACACCTTC.

V gene TRBV14 combines with J gene TRBJ2-1, with TRBD1 matching 8 bases. V lost 4 bases, J lost 4 bases, and 6 bases stayed unmatched. The CDR3 totals 15 residues. Germline loops: CDR1 SGHDN, CDR2 FVKESK. The CDR3 DNA is TGTGCCAGCAGCCCACCAGGGGGCGCGTACAATGAGCAGTTCTTC. The encoded protein is CASSPPGGAYNEQFF.

On this clone: The sample carries other DNA sequences with the same CDR3. The rearrangement uses TRBV18 and TRBJ2-7, with 11 positions matching TRBD2. Per germline, CDR1 KGHSH and CDR2 LQKENI. Losses at the gene ends were 5 bases for V and 4 bases for J; bases not matched to a gene: 4. The CDR3 extends over 14 amino acids. The CDR3 spells CASSSGTSGYEQYF. The CDR3 coding sequence is TGTGCCAGCTCATCCGGGACTAGCGGTTACGAGCAGTACTTC.

This clone was counted a few times. The V call is TRBV28, the J call TRBJ1-3; D remains ambiguous. Germline assignment: CDR1 MDHEN and CDR2 SYDVKM. The V gene lost 7 bases and the J gene lost 1 base, with 8 bases spanning the gap. The CDR3 loop spans 13 amino acids. The CDR3: CASKSRSGNTIYF. The CDR3, as DNA: TGTGCCAGCAAGTCCAGGTCTGGAAACACCATATATTTT.

The chain is built from TRBV4-1 and TRBJ1-4, with 11 positions matching TRBD1. With V trimmed by 3 bases and J by 5 bases, 11 bases remained unmatched. CDR1 is MGHRA, CDR2 YSYEKL, per germline. The length of the CDR3 is 18 residues. For the CDR3, the DNA is TGCGCCAGCAGCCAGAGCTTCCGGGACAGGGGGGGGAATGAAAAACTGTTTTTT. Translated, it gives CASSQSFRDRGGNEKLFF.

The V gene is TRBV15, the J gene TRBJ1-4, with TRBD1 matching 8 bases. The ends lost 1 base at V and 6 bases at J; junction bases unmatched: 7. The CDR3 consists of 16 residues. Germline V gene sequence: CDR1 LNHNV, CDR2 YYDKDF (reference sequence). The CDR3 is CATSRVFDRGYEKLFF. CDR3 DNA: TGTGCCACCAGCAGAGTTTTCGACAGGGGTTATGAAAAACTGTTTTTT.

This clone appeared once. The chain recombines TRBV6-6 with TRBJ2-5; 9 bases agree with TRBD1. The CDR3 is made up of 15 amino acids. Unmatched junction bases numbered 6, after V lost 2 bases and J lost 5 bases. Per the germline V gene, CDR1 is MNHNY and CDR2 is SVGAGI (reference sequence). Written as DNA, the CDR3 is TGTGCCAGCAGTTACGGGGACAGGGCCGGGGAGACCCAGTACTTC. This codes for CASSYGDRAGETQYF.

This clone showed up just a few times. The chain employs TRBV28 and TRBJ2-7; D is unclear. Germline V gene data show CDR1 as MDHEN and CDR2 as SYDVKM. The CDR3 loop spans 14 amino acids. V was pared by 6 bases and J by 3 bases, with 15 bases between. CDR3 amino acids: CASSPYPGLYEQYF. CDR3 DNA sequence: TGTGCCAGCAGCCCCTACCCAGGCCTCTACGAGCAGTACTTC.

This clone was seen a handful of times. V and J are TRBV4-2 and TRBJ2-1; 9 nucleotides match TRBD2. CDR3 length: 18 residues. In germline, CDR1 is LGHNA, CDR2 YNFKEQ. The V gene end was trimmed by 1 base and the J gene end by 3 bases; junction bases not matched to a gene: 10. The CDR3 loop reads CASSQGNPGLADYNEQFF. CDR3 DNA sequence: TGTGCCAGCAGCCAAGGAAACCCGGGACTAGCAGACTACAATGAGCAGTTCTTC.

The chain is built from TRBV28 and TRBJ1-4; D uncertain. The ends were cut back, 5 bases at V and 0 bases at J, with 7 bases in the middle. Per germline, CDR1 MDHEN and CDR2 SYDVKM. The CDR3 runs 14 residues. The CDR3 spells CASSRRATNEKLFF. The CDR3 DNA reads as TGTGCCAGCAGTCGGAGGGCAACTAATGAAAAACTGTTTTTT.

V gene TRBV14 combines with J gene TRBJ1-1; D is ambiguous. CDR3 size: 17 residues. In germline, CDR1 is SGHDN, CDR2 FVKESK. Trimming cost V 4 bases and J 6 bases, with 24 bases left between them. The CDR3 sequence: CASSRGRKKPGSPEAFF. As DNA, the CDR3 is TGTGCCAGCAGCCGAGGGAGAAAAAAGCCGGGGAGTCCTGAAGCTTTCTTT.

The chain combines TRBV27 with TRBJ2-7, with 8 positions matching TRBD2. The CDR3 has 16 residues. With V trimmed by 5 bases and J by 5 bases, 14 bases remained unmatched. Germline CDR1 is MNHEY and CDR2 is SMNVEV (reference sequence). CDR3 nucleotides: TGTGCCAGCAGTCCTTTCGTCACTAGCGGCGGCGACGAGCAGTACTTC. It yields the protein CASSPFVTSGGDEQYF.

V gene TRBV27 combines with J gene TRBJ2-4; D not resolved. The CDR3 has 13 residues. The V gene's germline CDR1 is MNHEY and CDR2 SMNVEV (reference sequence). V shed 6 bases and J shed 0 bases, with 6 bases lying between them. Here the CDR3 reads CASRYLAKNIQYF. CDR3 DNA: TGTGCCAGCAGGTATCTAGCCAAAAACATTCAGTACTTC.

The genes are TRBV6-5 and TRBJ2-7, with D tentatively TRBD1 (6 bases). CDR1 is MNHEY, CDR2 SVGAGI, per germline. The CDR3 extends over 14 amino acids. V shed 5 bases and J shed 2 bases, with 13 bases lying between them. The CDR3 loop is CASSPQGRTYEQYF. For the CDR3, the DNA is TGTGCCAGCAGTCCACAGGGCCGGACCTACGAGCAGTACTTC.

This clone appeared a single time. J is TRBJ2-1 and V is TRBV10-2; D is perhaps TRBD1 (5 bases). The CDR3 is made up of 13 amino acids. V gave up 8 bases and J gave up 7 bases, with 15 bases separating them. Per the germline V gene, CDR1 is WSHSY and CDR2 is SAAADI. CDR3: CASRQGYRNEQFF. CDR3 nucleotide sequence: TGCGCCAGCCGCCAGGGTTATAGGAATGAGCAGTTCTTC.

This chain uses TRBV29-1 with TRBJ2-1; a possible D gene is TRBD2 (6 bases). Germline lookup yields CDR1 SQVTM and CDR2 ANQGSEA. The CDR3 consists of 15 residues. Trimming left V 6 bases short and J 0 bases short, with 15 bases between. As DNA, the CDR3 is TGCAGCGTAGGGGACTTGATTAGCTCCTACAATGAGCAGTTCTTC. Protein: CSVGDLISSYNEQFF.

The chain links TRBV18 to TRBJ2-7, with 9 bases that match TRBD2. Germline assignment: CDR1 KGHSH and CDR2 LQKENI. There are 19 residues in the CDR3. The junction had 16 bases not matched to a gene; V was cut back by 0 bases and J by 4 bases. In DNA form, the CDR3 reads TGTGCCAGCTCACCACCGAGGCCAGACGAGACTAGCGGCACGTACGAGCAGTACTTC. This translates into CASSPPRPDETSGTYEQYF.

The count of this clone is one. J is TRBJ2-7 and V is TRBV7-9, with D perhaps TRBD2 (6 bases). CDR3 length: 13 amino acids. Trimming stripped 5 bases from V and 5 bases from J, with 13 bases between. Looked up from germline, CDR1 is SEHNR and CDR2 is FQNEAQ (reference sequence). This CDR3 reads CASSPSELDEQYF. The CDR3 coding sequence is TGTGCCAGCAGCCCTAGCGAACTAGACGAGCAGTACTTC.

The V and J genes are TRBV19 and TRBJ1-1; the match to TRBD1 covers 10 bases. The germline CDR1 and CDR2 sequences are LNHDA and SQIVND (reference sequence). J lost 6 bases, V lost 6 bases, and 7 bases had no gene match. The CDR3 contains 14 residues. CDR3 DNA: TGTGCCAGTAGCCAGACAGGGGGCTGGGCTGAAGCTTTCTTT. This translates into CASSQTGGWAEAFF.

The chain employs TRBV4-3 and TRBJ2-3, with 8 bases fitting TRBD2. The CDR3 has 17 residues. V trimming: 1 base; J trimming: 0 bases; junction bases outside the gene matches: 6. The germline CDR1 and CDR2 sequences are LGHNA and YSLEER. The CDR3 region is CASSQGGSGASTDTQYF. The CDR3 DNA sequence: TGCGCCAGCAGCCAAGGTGGTAGCGGGGCCAGCACAGATACGCAGTATTTT.

J is TRBJ2-1 and V is TRBV7-8; 8 bases fit TRBD2. V lost 5 bases to trimming and J lost 9 bases; unmatched junction nucleotides: 15. The germline gives CDR1 SGHVS, CDR2 FQNEAQ. The CDR3 is 16 residues long. CDR3 region: CASSPRGLVHAGEQFF. The CDR3 DNA is TGTGCCAGCAGCCCCAGGGGACTAGTTCATGCGGGTGAGCAGTTCTTC. Drawing the rest from reference TRBV7-8 and TRBJ2-1, the complete variable domain is GAGVSQSPRYKVAKRGQDVALRCDPISGHVSLFWYQQALGQGPEFLTYFQNEAQLDKSGLPSDRFFAERPEGSVSTLKIQRTQQEDSAVYLCASSPRGLVHAGEQFFGPGTRLTVL.

This sequence joins TRBV7-6 and TRBJ1-4; 8 bases line up with TRBD1. Trimming took 1 base from V and 0 from J; bases not matched to a gene: 10. Germline loops: CDR1 SGHVS, CDR2 FNYEAQ. The CDR3 is 19 amino acids. CDR3 amino acids: CASSLVARQGHTTNEKLFF. CDR3 sequence (DNA): TGTGCCAGCAGCTTAGTTGCGAGACAGGGGCACACAACTAATGAAAAACTGTTTTTT.